The TCR beta chain described here comes from a study of blood T cell repertoires in COVID-19. The CDR3 length is 11 residues. Germline CDR1 and CDR2: LNHDA and SQIVND (reference sequence). V gave up 11 bases and J gave up 1 base, with 6 bases separating them. Clones were sequenced by immunoSEQ multiplex PCR, and TCRdb holds only the in-frame ones, with some missing. The sample has 60,000 to 75,000 clones, around 90% seen once; the top ten hold around a fifth. The TCR originated in a woman over 75 with acute or convalescent COVID-19. The V call is TRBV19, the J call TRBJ1-5, with TRBD1 as a possible D gene (5 bases). Specimen: peripheral blood. CDR3 bases: TGTGCCGCAGGGAGCAATCAGCCCCAGCATTTT. As protein: CAAGSNQPQHF.